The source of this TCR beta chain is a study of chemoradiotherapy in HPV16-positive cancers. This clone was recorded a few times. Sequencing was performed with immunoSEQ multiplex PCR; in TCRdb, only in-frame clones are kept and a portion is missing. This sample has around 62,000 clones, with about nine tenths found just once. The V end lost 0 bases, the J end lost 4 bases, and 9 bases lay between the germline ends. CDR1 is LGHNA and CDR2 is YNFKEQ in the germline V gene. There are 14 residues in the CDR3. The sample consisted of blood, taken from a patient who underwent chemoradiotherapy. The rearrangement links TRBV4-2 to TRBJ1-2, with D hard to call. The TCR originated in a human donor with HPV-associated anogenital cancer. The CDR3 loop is CASSQDFRSYGYTF. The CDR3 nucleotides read TGTGCCAGCAGCCAAGATTTCAGATCCTATGGCTACACCTTC.